The 30 T cell receptor beta chains given below trace back to one sample, sequenced in a study of spatial heterogeneity in lung cancer. Time point noted: sample taken at primary tumor resection. Study findings and constraints: It was found that expanded intratumoral alpha and beta TCR counts tracked tumor mutation counts.

For these TCRs, the target antigens are not known. TCRdb used MiXCR to reprocess the 5' RACE reads, holding one entry per CDR3 protein. The repertoire holds some 2,500 distinct CDR3 sequences, with approximately 7% as singletons. The sequencing here drew on lung tumor tissue, taken at surgery. The origin of the receptors is a female donor with early-stage non-small cell lung cancer.

Sample share makes this clonotype medium-sized. The rearrangement links TRBV7-2 to TRBJ2-5, with D tentatively TRBD1 (6 bases). The V and J ends lost 1 base and 6 bases respectively, with 12 bases between them. The CDR3 totals 14 residues. Germline V lookup: CDR1 SGHTA, CDR2 FQGNSA. CDR3 sequence reads: CASSLERGMKTQYF. The CDR3, as DNA: TGTGCCAGCAGCTTAGAGAGGGGGATGAAGACCCAGTACTTC.

This clonotype is labeled as medium-sized. The gene calls are TRBV3-1 and TRBJ2-2; D is possibly TRBD1 (6 bases). Trimming stripped 4 bases from V and 5 bases from J, with 23 bases between. This CDR3 spans 18 amino acids. Germline V gives CDR1 LGHDT, CDR2 YNNKEL (reference sequence). The DNA for the CDR3 is TGTGCCAGCAGCCGAGGGAGCTTACAGGGCGTCATAACCGGGGAGCTGTTTTTT. It translates to CASSRGSLQGVITGELFF.

This chain uses TRBV6-5 with TRBJ1-6; D unresolved. V dropped 2 bases and J dropped 8 bases, with 13 bases sitting between them. Per the germline V gene, CDR1 is MNHEY and CDR2 is SVGAGI. The CDR3 has 15 amino acids. CDR3 residues: CASSYDGGRHSPLHF. The CDR3 DNA reads as TGTGCCAGCAGTTACGATGGCGGGCGGCATTCACCCCTCCACTTT.

Sample share makes this clonotype medium-sized. This chain links TRBV6-5 with TRBJ2-1, with 8 bases that match TRBD2. The germline V gene has CDR1 MNHEY and CDR2 SVGAGI. V was pared by 7 bases and J by 8 bases, with 4 bases of the junction left unmatched. CDR3 size: 12 residues. CDR3: CASIGGGDEQFF. CDR3 bases: TGTGCCAGCATCGGGGGGGGCGATGAGCAGTTCTTC.

This clonotype is labeled as medium-sized. This chain connects TRBV7-2 to TRBJ2-1; D is perhaps TRBD1 or TRBD2 (5 bases each). V lost 1 base, J lost 14 bases, and 12 bases lay in between. Germline CDR1 reads SGHTA; CDR2 reads FQGNSA. This CDR3 comprises 12 residues. The CDR3 loop is CASSLDGTREFF. The CDR3 nucleotides read TGTGCCAGCAGCTTAGACGGGACCCGCGAGTTCTTC.

The chain combines TRBV12-3 or TRBV12-4 with TRBJ2-3; TRBD2 matches 8 bases. The V and J ends lost 4 bases and 9 bases, in that order; junction bases with no gene match: 3. This CDR3 region has 12 residues. The CDR3 loop is CASSSERGTQYF. DNA of the CDR3: TGTGCCAGCAGTTCCGAGCGGGGGACGCAGTATTTT.

By proportion, this clonotype is medium-sized (0.01 to 0.1%). CDR3 in amino acids: CASSHGTSGGTDTQYF. Here the CDR3 DNA reads TGTGCCAGCAGCCACGGGACTAGCGGGGGCACAGATACGCAGTATTTT. J is TRBJ2-3 and V is TRBV7-9; 13 nucleotides agree with TRBD2. This CDR3 spans 16 amino acids. V trimming: 5 bases; J trimming: 1 base; junction bases outside the gene matches: 3. In germline, CDR1 is SEHNR, CDR2 FQNEAQ (reference sequence).

By share, this clonotype counts as medium-sized (0.01 to 0.1%). The chain has TRBV12-3 or TRBV12-4 and TRBJ2-2; tentative D call: TRBD1 (5 bases). The ends were cut back, 1 base at V and 4 bases at J, with 10 bases in the middle. The CDR3 totals 15 residues. CDR3 amino acids: CASSLGPGLTGELFF. In DNA, the CDR3 is TGTGCCAGCAGTTTAGGGCCAGGGCTCACCGGGGAGCTGTTTTTT.

In its sample, this clonotype ranks as medium-sized (0.01 to 0.1%). This chain joins TRBV6-6 and TRBJ2-1; 11 bases match TRBD2. Germline V gene data show CDR1 as MNHNY and CDR2 as SVGAGI (reference sequence). The CDR3 has 18 amino acids. Trimming removed 2 bases from V and 0 bases from J; junction bases left unmatched: 6. The CDR3 DNA is TGTGCCAGCAGTTACGGACCTAGCGGGGGGAGCTCCTACAATGAGCAGTTCTTC. The encoded protein is CASSYGPSGGSSYNEQFF.

This clonotype was counted between two and nine times. The gene calls are TRBV6-2 or TRBV6-3 and TRBJ2-6, with a tentative D call TRBD1 (6 bases). This CDR3 contains 13 residues. Trimming took 6 bases from V and 3 from J, leaving 6 bases between them. Germline V CDR1 and CDR2: MNHEY, SVGEGT. The CDR3, as DNA: TGTGCCAGCAGGACAGGTGGGGCCAACGTCCTGACTTTC. Translated: CASRTGGANVLTF.

This clonotype has a count of ten or more. The V and J genes are TRBV12-3 or TRBV12-4 and TRBJ1-2; D might be TRBD1 (5 bases). The V end lost 3 bases, the J end lost 9 bases, and 14 bases lay between the germline ends. There are 13 residues in the CDR3. The CDR3 sequence is CASSFDFGGSYTF. The CDR3 coding sequence is TGTGCCAGCAGTTTCGATTTTGGGGGTAGCTACACCTTC.

In this sample, this clonotype is medium-sized (0.01 to 0.1%). The chain couples TRBV28 to TRBJ2-3; TRBD1 matches 11 bases. The V gene end was trimmed by 2 bases and the J gene end by 6 bases; junction bases not matched to a gene: 4. The CDR3 runs 15 residues. Germline V lookup: CDR1 MDHEN, CDR2 SYDVKM. The CDR3 reads CASSLRGTGGDTQYF. The CDR3 region has the DNA TGTGCCAGCAGTTTAAGGGGGACAGGGGGGGATACGCAGTATTTT.

V gene TRBV3-1 combines with J gene TRBJ2-5; 9 bases align to TRBD1. The CDR3 spans 16 residues. J lost 4 bases, V lost 2 bases, and 8 bases had no gene match. CDR1 and CDR2 (germline): LGHDT, YNNKEL (reference sequence). CDR3 in amino acids: CASSQKTGQGRETQYF. The CDR3 nucleotides are TGTGCCAGCAGCCAAAAGACCGGACAGGGGAGAGAGACCCAGTACTTC.

V gene TRBV6-5 combines with J gene TRBJ2-7; TRBD2 matches 11 bases. The CDR3 runs 15 residues. V shed 2 bases, J shed 7 bases, and the junction held 7 bases outside the gene matches. The germline CDR1 and CDR2 sequences are MNHEY and SVGAGI. The CDR3 region has the DNA TGTGCCAGCAGTTACCTACCGGGACTAGCGGATGAGCAGTACTTC. Translating it yields CASSYLPGLADEQYF.

In its sample, this clonotype is large. The V call is TRBV7-2, the J call TRBJ2-2, with 7 bases that match TRBD1. The CDR3 totals 17 residues. CDR1 and CDR2 (germline): SGHTA, FQGNSA. V was pared by 5 bases and J by 2 bases, with 11 bases of the junction left unmatched. CDR3 coding DNA: TGTGCCAGCAGCGAAGCCTCCGGGACAGTAAACACCGGGGAGCTGTTTTTT. It yields the protein CASSEASGTVNTGELFF.

This clonotype occurred many times. Possible read error: a much larger clone is one base away. The chain employs TRBV15 and TRBJ2-3, with 15 positions matching TRBD2. CDR3 length: 16 residues. In germline, CDR1 is LNHNV, CDR2 YYDKDF (reference sequence). The CDR3 region is CVTSKGTSGGKNTQYF. In DNA, the CDR3 is TGTGTCACCAGCAAAGGGACTAGCGGGGGGAAGAATACGCAGTATTTT.

This clonotype was observed a few times. At one of its ends the junction is not consistent with the germline gene, which may arise from a read error. V gene TRBV28 combines with J gene TRBJ1-6; 8 bases agree with TRBD1. Germline CDR1 is MDHEN and CDR2 is SYDVKM. The length of the CDR3 is 15 residues. The CDR3 loop reads CASSFVDRGDSPLHF. In DNA, the CDR3 is TGTGCCAGCAGTTTCGTAGACAGGGGTGATTCACCCCTCCATTTT. The full variable domain, with the rest looked up from reference TRBV28 and TRBJ1-6, is DVKVTQSSRYLVKRTGEKVFLECVQDMDHENMFWYRQDPGLGLRLIYFSYDVKMKEKGDIPEGYSVSREKKERFSLILESASTNQTSMYLCASSFVDRGDSPLHFGNGTRLTVT.

CDR3 DNA sequence: TGCGCCAGCAGCCAAGATCTTGTATCGAACACTGAAGCTTTCTTT. Encoded protein: CASSQDLVSNTEAFF. This sequence joins TRBV4-3 and TRBJ1-1; no reliable D call. This CDR3 contains 15 residues. Germline CDR1 LGHNA, CDR2 YSLEER. V dropped 0 bases and J dropped 1 base, with 9 bases sitting between them.

This chain connects TRBV7-9 to TRBJ2-5, with 8 bases lining up with TRBD2. CDR1 and CDR2 from the germline V gene are SEHNR and FQNEAQ (reference sequence). The CDR3 spans 14 residues. V dropped 6 bases and J dropped 5; count of bases not matched to a gene: 8. This chain's CDR3 is CASSTNSGAETQYF. In DNA form, the CDR3 reads TGTGCCAGCAGTACGAATAGCGGGGCTGAGACCCAGTACTTC.

This clonotype is medium-sized within its sample. The CDR3 spells CASSASPGNSPLHF. The CDR3 DNA follows: TGTGCCAGCAGTGCGTCACCGGGCAATTCACCCCTCCACTTT. The rearrangement uses TRBV6-4 and TRBJ1-6; no reliable D call. V shed 4 bases and J shed 7 bases, with 11 bases lying between them. The germline V gene encodes CDR1 MRHNA and CDR2 SNTAGT. The CDR3 has 14 amino acids.

There are a few counts of this clonotype. V gene TRBV6-1 combines with J gene TRBJ2-2; 7 nucleotides align to TRBD1. Trimming removed 7 bases from V and 0 bases from J; junction bases left unmatched: 5. The CDR3 consists of 15 residues. CDR1 MNHNS and CDR2 SASEGT come from the germline V gene. CDR3 in amino acids: CASIRDRANTGELFF. The CDR3 bases are TGTGCCAGCATCAGGGACAGAGCGAACACCGGGGAGCTGTTTTTT.

This clonotype is labeled as medium-sized (0.01 to 0.1%). The chain recombines TRBV6-5 with TRBJ2-2; D tentatively reads TRBD1 or TRBD2 (5 bases each). This CDR3 has 13 amino acids. Germline lookup yields CDR1 MNHEY and CDR2 SVGAGI. Trimming stripped 10 bases from V and 2 bases from J, with 11 bases between. For the CDR3, the DNA is TGTGCCACCGGGGACGAAAACACCGGGGAGCTGTTTTTT. This encodes CATGDENTGELFF.

By share, this clonotype ranks as medium-sized. The chain uses TRBV29-1 and TRBJ1-1, with 10 bases lining up with TRBD1. This CDR3 has 15 amino acids. Trimming removed 6 bases from V and 0 bases from J; junction bases left unmatched: 7. Per germline, CDR1 SQVTM and CDR2 ANQGSEA. In DNA form, the CDR3 reads TGCAGCGTCCAAGGACAGGGGGTAATGAACACTGAAGCTTTCTTT. Protein product: CSVQGQGVMNTEAFF.

In this sample, this clonotype is medium-sized. This sequence joins TRBV6-2 or TRBV6-3 and TRBJ1-5, with a tentative D call TRBD1 (5 bases). The germline gives CDR1 MNHEY, CDR2 SVGEGT. V lost 3 bases, J lost 3 bases, and 18 bases lay in between. The CDR3 sequence is 17 residues long. CDR3 protein: CASSYHPGLGDNQPQHF. The CDR3 DNA reads TGTGCCAGCAGTTATCATCCGGGGTTGGGGGACAATCAGCCCCAGCATTTT.

This clonotype is medium-sized by share. V and J are TRBV7-2 and TRBJ1-3; D gene unclear. The V end was cut by 4 bases, the J end by 7 bases, with 17 bases between. The CDR3 runs to 15 residues. Germline V gives CDR1 SGHTA, CDR2 FQGNSA. CDR3 in amino acids: CASSSREGRVNTIYF. The CDR3 bases are TGTGCCAGCAGCTCCCGGGAAGGGCGGGTCAACACCATATATTTT.

In its sample, this clonotype is medium-sized. V gene TRBV6-5 combines with J gene TRBJ2-6; tentatively, D is TRBD1 (5 bases). The CDR3 sequence is 17 residues long. Germline-derived CDR1 and CDR2 are MNHEY and SVGAGI. V was clipped by 2 bases and J by 0 bases, with 11 bases between them. CDR3 sequence reads: CASSYGAPNSGANVLTF. In DNA form, the CDR3 reads TGTGCCAGCAGTTACGGGGCCCCAAACTCTGGGGCCAACGTCCTGACTTTC.

This clonotype was recorded at least ten times. The rearrangement links TRBV5-1 to TRBJ2-4; no firm D call. V dropped 0 bases and J dropped 8 bases, with 6 bases sitting between them. Germline CDR1 is SGHRS and CDR2 is YFSETQ. The CDR3 sequence is 12 residues long. The CDR3 DNA sequence: TGCGCCAGCAGCTTGGAGGTGGACATTCAGTACTTC. It codes for CASSLEVDIQYF.

This clonotype is medium-sized (0.01 to 0.1%). The chain combines TRBV6-9 with TRBJ2-7; D possibly corresponds to TRBD2 (5 bases). The V end was cut by 2 bases, the J end by 3 bases, with 17 bases between. The CDR3 runs 16 residues. CDR1 and CDR2 (germline): MNHGY, SVAAGI. CDR3 loop: CASSYPGSSTSYEQYF. Written as DNA, the CDR3 is TGTGCCAGCAGTTATCCCGGTTCTAGCACAAGCTACGAGCAGTACTTC.

This clonotype is large in the sample. J is TRBJ1-4 and V is TRBV20-1; possible D gene TRBD1, 6 bases. Germline lookup yields CDR1 DFQATT and CDR2 SNEGSKA (reference sequence). The CDR3 runs to 14 residues. V was shortened by 3 bases and J by 8 bases, with 16 bases between the two germline ends. The CDR3 is CSASPTGSWEKLFF. In DNA form, the CDR3 reads TGCAGTGCTAGTCCTACAGGGTCCTGGGAAAAACTGTTTTTT.

This clonotype is termed medium-sized. The genes are TRBV5-1 and TRBJ2-5; tentatively, D is TRBD1 (5 bases). This CDR3 region has 14 residues. V lost 5 bases to trimming and J lost 7 bases, with 18 bases between them. Germline assignment: CDR1 SGHRS and CDR2 YFSETQ. This CDR3 reads CASSGTDQGRTQYF. The DNA of the CDR3 is TGCGCCAGCAGTGGAACCGATCAGGGCCGGACCCAGTACTTC. Filled out from reference TRBV5-1 and TRBJ2-5, the complete variable domain reads KAGVTQTPRYLIKTRGQQVTLSCSPISGHRSVSWYQQTPGQGLQFLFEYFSETQRNKGNFPGRFSGRQFSNSRSEMNVSTLELGDSALYLCASSGTDQGRTQYFGPGTRLLVL.